This T cell receptor (beta chain) is drawn from a study of T cells in Graves' hyperthyroidism and ophthalmopathy (dated by TCRdb to between 2018 and 2021). A note on the overall study: Peripheral blood was sampled at the time of initial diagnosis, prior to any treatment. A discovery cohort of approximately 97 patients, roughly 40 with Graves' ophthalmopathy and about 58 with stable Graves' hyperthyroidism, was used to find distinguishing TCR V-J signatures. Prospective prediction of ophthalmopathy was tested in an independent validation cohort of 18 to 20 hyperthyroidism patients and 17 patients who later progressed to ophthalmopathy. The approximately 90 discovery patients were randomly split 7:3 into training and test sets. In addition, the study compared T-cell repertoires in thyroid tissue and in blood from about six Graves' hyperthyroidism patients. After blood sampling, hyperthyroidism patients were treated with methimazole at a starting dose of 30 mg daily, and ophthalmopathy patients were treated with high-dose intravenous methylprednisolone. TCR Vbeta CDR3 sequencing of 130 to 150 peripheral blood samples (43 ophthalmopathy, around 80 hyperthyroidism and around 17 progressor patients) is reported in the paper.

The research as a whole found: In cross-validation, a model built on a 13 V-J signature told ophthalmopathy apart from stable hyperthyroidism with 85% to 90% sensitivity and about 81% specificity, and in testing the same model reached 80%/75%. Sample size was not statistically predetermined, and investigators were not blinded to group allocation. In validation, the model predicted progression to ophthalmopathy a median of roughly six months before onset, with approximately 68% sensitivity and 72.22% specificity. Most expanded thyroid clonotypes (frequency above 0.001) were also detected in blood, a finding suggesting that blood repertoires may reflect thyroid immune responses.

Its CDR3 holds 17 amino acids, cysteine through phenylalanine. Solely the CDR3 DNA is kept, with 51 bases framed from the first base. The germline V gene sets CDR1 to MGHRA and CDR2 to YSYEKL. Cut back by 1 base and 7 bases, the V and J ends lie 20 bases apart. A patient counted as having stable Graves' hyperthyroidism if no progression to ophthalmopathy occurred over 18 months of follow-up. Hyperthyroidism patients were newly diagnosed, with disease duration under 2 months, and aged 18 to 65 years. The study excluded patients with uncontrolled infections, other autoimmune diseases, pregnancy or lactation. Diagnoses were established on the basis of clinical symptoms, serum thyroxine and TRAb, thyroid ultrasound, and orbital computed tomography. PBMCs were separated from 7.5 to 10 ml of fresh peripheral blood using Ficoll-Paque density gradient centrifugation. Total RNA was extracted using Trizol reagent, and RNA quality was assessed on an Agilent 2100 Bioanalyzer.

This clonotype was seen more than once but under ten times. This receptor's antigen is unknown. No much larger clone exists at a distance of one base, and base qualities are not known. The TCR beta CDR3 regions were amplified from RNA transcripts. The first round of RT-PCR for the TCR CDR3 was performed with the HTBI primer set and the Qiagen OneStep RT-PCR kit. The libraries were constructed in a second round of multiplex PCR and then size-selected and purified. Libraries were sequenced paired-end with 100 bp reads on an Illumina HiSeq2000. The authors' pipeline ran thus. SOAPnuke was used to process the raw data, throwing out any read that contained adapters or uncalled bases, had a mean Phred below 15, or lacked an exact constant-primer or identifier match. High-quality paired reads were merged using COPE v1.2.5, and each unique nucleotide sequence was defined as a clonotype. MiTCR v1.1 was used to align clonotypes to the IMGT TRBV, TRBD and TRBJ reference segments. Analysis was restricted to V-J combinations with a frequency above 0.0001, which covered about 99% of repertoires. The TCS score was defined as F50 (clonal expansion) divided by E x V (chaos), with BLOSUM62-based TCRdist calculated between CDR3 peptides within each V-J. Welch's t-statistics and random forest reduced fewer than 600 V-J features to around 14, which were used in a naive Bayes classifier (R e1071). Starting from the raw public reads, TCRdb applied fastp trimming at Q25, assembled clones with MiXCR and retained in-frame beta chains. Entries that share a CDR3 protein sequence are merged under the most common genes and DNA. These V and J calls originate from TCRdb's pipeline instead of the authors' own analysis. For this sample there are 650,000 to 750,000 distinct CDR3 sequences; approximately 15% appear just once. The ten largest clonotypes hold roughly a tenth of the sample.

The sequence came from a woman under 30 with Graves' hyperthyroidism. Material for sequencing was blood. The chain couples TRBV4-1 to TRBJ1-5; no confident D gene assignment can be made. In nucleotide form, the sequence is TGCGCCAGCAGCCAAGCGCCCCAAGGGAGGTTAAGACAGCCCCAGCATTTT. Its protein reads: CASSQAPQGRLRQPQHF.